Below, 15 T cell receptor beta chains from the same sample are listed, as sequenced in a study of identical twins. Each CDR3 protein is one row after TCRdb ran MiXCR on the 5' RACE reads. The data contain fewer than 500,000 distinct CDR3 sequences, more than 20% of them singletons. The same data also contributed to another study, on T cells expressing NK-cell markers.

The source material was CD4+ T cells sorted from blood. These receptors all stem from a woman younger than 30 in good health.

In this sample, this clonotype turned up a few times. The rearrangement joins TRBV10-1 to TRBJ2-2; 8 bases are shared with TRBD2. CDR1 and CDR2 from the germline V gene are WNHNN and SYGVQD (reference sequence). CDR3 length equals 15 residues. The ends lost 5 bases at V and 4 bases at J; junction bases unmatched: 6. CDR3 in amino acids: CASSPTGTSTGELFF. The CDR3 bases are TGCGCCAGCAGTCCAACCGGGACTAGCACCGGGGAGCTGTTTTTT.

The CDR3 DNA is TGCAGCGTTGATAAACAGGGGGCGGGCGAGCAGTACTTC. Translated, it gives CSVDKQGAGEQYF. The chain has TRBV29-1 and TRBJ2-7, with TRBD1 identical over 9 bases. Germline-derived CDR1 and CDR2 are SQVTM and ANQGSEA. This CDR3 contains 13 residues. The V segment lost 3 bases and the J segment 6 bases; nucleotides outside the gene matches: 6.

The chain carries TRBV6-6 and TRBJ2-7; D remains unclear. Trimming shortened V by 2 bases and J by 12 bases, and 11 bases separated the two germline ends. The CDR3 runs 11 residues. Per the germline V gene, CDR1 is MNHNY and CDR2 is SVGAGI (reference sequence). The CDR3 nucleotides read TGTGCCAGCAGTTACGGTACAGAACCGTACTTC. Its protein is CASSYGTEPYF.

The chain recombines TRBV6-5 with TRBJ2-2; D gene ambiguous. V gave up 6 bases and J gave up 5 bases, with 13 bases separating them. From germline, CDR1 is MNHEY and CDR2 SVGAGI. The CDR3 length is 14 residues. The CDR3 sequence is CASRTQWGTGELFF. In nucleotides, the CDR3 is TGTGCCAGCAGGACTCAGTGGGGTACCGGGGAGCTGTTTTTT.

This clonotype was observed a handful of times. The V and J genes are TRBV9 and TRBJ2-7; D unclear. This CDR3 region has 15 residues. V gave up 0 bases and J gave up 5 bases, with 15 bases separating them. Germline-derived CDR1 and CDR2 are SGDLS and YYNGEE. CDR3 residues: CASSVGGRGKNEQYF. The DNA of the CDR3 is TGTGCCAGCAGCGTAGGTGGCCGAGGAAAGAACGAGCAGTACTTC. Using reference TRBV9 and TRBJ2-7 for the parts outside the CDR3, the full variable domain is DSGVTQTPKHLITATGQRVTLRCSPRSGDLSVYWYQQSLDQGLQFLIQYYNGEERAKGNILERFSAQQFPDLHSELNLSSLELGDSALYFCASSVGGRGKNEQYFGPGTRLTVT.

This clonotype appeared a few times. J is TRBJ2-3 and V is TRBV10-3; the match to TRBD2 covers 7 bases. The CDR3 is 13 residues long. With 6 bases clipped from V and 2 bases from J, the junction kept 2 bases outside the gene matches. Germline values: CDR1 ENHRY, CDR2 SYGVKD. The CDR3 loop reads CAIRGGVTDTQYF. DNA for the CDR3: TGTGCCATCAGGGGGGGGGTCACAGATACGCAGTATTTT.

CDR3 amino acids: CASRSLAKETQYF. CDR3 nucleotide sequence: TGTGCCAGCAGGTCACTAGCGAAGGAGACCCAGTACTTC. The chain uses TRBV11-1 and TRBJ2-5, with 7 bases identical to TRBD2. The CDR3 spans 13 residues. The V gene end was trimmed by 6 bases and the J gene end by 5 bases; junction bases not matched to a gene: 6. The V gene's germline CDR1 is SGHAT and CDR2 FQDESV (reference sequence). Drawing the rest from reference TRBV11-1 and TRBJ2-5, the complete variable domain is EAEVAQSPRYKITEKSQAVAFWCDPISGHATLYWYRQILGQGPELLVQFQDESVVDDSQLPKDRFSAERLKGVDSTLKIQPAELGDSAMYLCASRSLAKETQYFGPGTRLLVL.

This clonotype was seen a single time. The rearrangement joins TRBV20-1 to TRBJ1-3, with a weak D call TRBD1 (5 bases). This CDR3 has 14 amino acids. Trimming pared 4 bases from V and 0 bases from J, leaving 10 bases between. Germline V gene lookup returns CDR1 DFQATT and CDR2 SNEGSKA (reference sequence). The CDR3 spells CSATTGSSGNTIYF. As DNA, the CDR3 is TGCAGTGCTACTACAGGAAGCTCTGGAAACACCATATATTTT.

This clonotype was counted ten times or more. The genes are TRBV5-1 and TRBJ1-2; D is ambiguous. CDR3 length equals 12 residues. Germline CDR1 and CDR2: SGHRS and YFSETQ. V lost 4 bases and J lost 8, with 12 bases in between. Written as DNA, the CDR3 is TGCGCCAGCAGCCTTGACGGGAAAGGCTACACCTTC. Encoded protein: CASSLDGKGYTF.

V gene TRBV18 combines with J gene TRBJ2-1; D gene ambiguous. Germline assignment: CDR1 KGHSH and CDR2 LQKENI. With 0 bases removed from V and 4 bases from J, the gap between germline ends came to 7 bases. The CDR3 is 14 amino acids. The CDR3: CASSPPAGYNEQFF. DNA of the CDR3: TGTGCCAGCTCACCACCGGCCGGGTACAATGAGCAGTTCTTC.

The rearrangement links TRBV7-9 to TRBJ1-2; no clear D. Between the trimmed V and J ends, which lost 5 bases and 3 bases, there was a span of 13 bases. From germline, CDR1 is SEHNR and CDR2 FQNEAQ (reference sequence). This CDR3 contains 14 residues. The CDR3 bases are TGTGCCAGCAGCAACCGGACCCAGCACTATGGCTACACCTTC. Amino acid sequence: CASSNRTQHYGYTF.

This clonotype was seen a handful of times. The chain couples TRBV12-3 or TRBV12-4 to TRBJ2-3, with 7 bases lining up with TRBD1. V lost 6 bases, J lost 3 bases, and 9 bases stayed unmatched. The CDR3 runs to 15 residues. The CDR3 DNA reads TGTGCCAGCAGCAATTCCCAGGGGGTAACAGATACGCAGTATTTT. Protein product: CASSNSQGVTDTQYF.

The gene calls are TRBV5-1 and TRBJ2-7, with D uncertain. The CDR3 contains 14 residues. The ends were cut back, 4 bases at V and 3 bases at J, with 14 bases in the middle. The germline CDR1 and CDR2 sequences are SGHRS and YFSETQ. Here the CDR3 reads CASSMGTADYEQYF. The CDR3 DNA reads TGCGCCAGCAGCATGGGAACAGCAGACTACGAGCAGTACTTC.

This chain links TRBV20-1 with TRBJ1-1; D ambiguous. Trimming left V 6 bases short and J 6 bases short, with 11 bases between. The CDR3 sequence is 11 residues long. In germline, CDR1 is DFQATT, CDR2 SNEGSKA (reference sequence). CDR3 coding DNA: TGCAGTGCCGAGGGAGAAGCTGAAGCTTTCTTT. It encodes CSAEGEAEAFF.

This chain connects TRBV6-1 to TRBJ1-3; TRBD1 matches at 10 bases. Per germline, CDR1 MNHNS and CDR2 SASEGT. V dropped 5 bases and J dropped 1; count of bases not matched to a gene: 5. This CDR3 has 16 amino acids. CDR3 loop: CASSPDRGPSGNTIYF. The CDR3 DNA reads TGTGCCAGCAGTCCCGACAGGGGGCCGTCTGGAAACACCATATATTTT.